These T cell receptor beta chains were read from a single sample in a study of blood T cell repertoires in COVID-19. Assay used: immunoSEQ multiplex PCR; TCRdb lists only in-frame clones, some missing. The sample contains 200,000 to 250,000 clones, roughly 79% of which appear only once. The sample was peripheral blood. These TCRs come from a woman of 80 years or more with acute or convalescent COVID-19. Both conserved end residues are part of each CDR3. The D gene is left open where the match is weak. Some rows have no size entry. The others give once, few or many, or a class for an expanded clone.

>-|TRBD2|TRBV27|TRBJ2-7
CASSAPGLAGGTHEQYF
TGTGCCAGCAGTGCACCGGGACTAGCGGGCGGAACCCACGAGCAGTACTTC
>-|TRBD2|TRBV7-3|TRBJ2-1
CASSFTSGRANEQFF
TGTGCCAGCAGCTTTACTAGCGGGAGGGCCAATGAGCAGTTCTTC
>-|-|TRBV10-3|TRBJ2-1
CAISVVDNEQFF
TGTGCCATCAGTGTAGTGGACAATGAGCAGTTCTTC
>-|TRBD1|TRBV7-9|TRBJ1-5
CASSLAQGTVNQPQHF
TGTGCCAGCAGCTTAGCGCAGGGGACAGTCAATCAGCCCCAGCATTTT
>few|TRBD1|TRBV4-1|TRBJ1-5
CASSHPGQGNQPQHF
TGCGCCAGCAGCCACCCCGGACAGGGAAATCAGCCCCAGCATTTT
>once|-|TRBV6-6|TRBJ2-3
CASSPSTDTQYF
TGTGCCAGCAGCCCTTCCACAGATACGCAGTATTTT
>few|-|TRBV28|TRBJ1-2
CASSFRGRFGYGYTF
TGTGCCAGCAGTTTTCGGGGAAGGTTCGGCTATGGCTACACCTTC
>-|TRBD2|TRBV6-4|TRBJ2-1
CASSTLAGSYNEQFF
TGTGCCAGCAGTACTCTAGCGGGCTCCTACAATGAGCAGTTCTTC
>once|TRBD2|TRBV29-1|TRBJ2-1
CSVNLAGSNEQFF
TGCAGCGTCAACCTAGCGGGAAGCAATGAGCAGTTCTTC
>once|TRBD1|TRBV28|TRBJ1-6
CAIPGQGRNSPLHF
TGTGCCATACCGGGACAGGGTAGGAATTCACCCCTCCACTTT
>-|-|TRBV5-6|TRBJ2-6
CASSPTSSGANVLTF
TGTGCCAGCAGCCCCACTAGCTCCGGGGCCAACGTCCTGACTTTC
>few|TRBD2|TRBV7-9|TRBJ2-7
CASSPRLARRYEQYF
TGTGCCAGCAGCCCAAGACTAGCGAGGAGGTACGAGCAGTACTTC
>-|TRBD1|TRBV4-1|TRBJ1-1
CASSRGTGRRNTEAFF
TGCGCCAGCAGTCGGGGGACAGGGAGGAGGAACACTGAAGCTTTCTTT
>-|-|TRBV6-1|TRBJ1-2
CASSEVEGGNYGYTF
TGTGCCAGCAGTGAAGTGGAGGGTGGCAACTATGGCTACACCTTC
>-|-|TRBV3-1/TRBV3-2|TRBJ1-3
CASSPNRVSGNTIYF
TGTGCCAGCAGCCCGAACAGGGTCTCTGGAAACACCATATATTTT
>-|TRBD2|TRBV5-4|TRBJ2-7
CASRRSGSGEQYF
TGTGCCAGCAGACGTAGCGGGAGCGGCGAGCAGTACTTC
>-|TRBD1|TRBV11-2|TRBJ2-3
CASSFRGRRTDTQYF
TGTGCCAGCAGCTTCAGGGGGCGCCGGACAGATACGCAGTATTTT
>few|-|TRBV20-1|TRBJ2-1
CSALRGDEQFF
TGCAGTGCCCTAAGGGGTGATGAGCAGTTCTTC
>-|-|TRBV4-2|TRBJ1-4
CASSQDRQTNEKLFF
TGTGCCAGCAGCCAAGATAGACAGACTAATGAAAAACTGTTTTTT
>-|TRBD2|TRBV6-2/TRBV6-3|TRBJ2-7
CASSYSRTSGKAYEQYF
TGTGCCAGCAGTTACTCACGGACTAGCGGGAAAGCCTACGAGCAGTACTTC
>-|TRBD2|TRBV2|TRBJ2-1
CASRFGLAGFNEQFF
TGTGCCAGCAGGTTCGGGCTAGCGGGGTTTAATGAGCAGTTCTTC
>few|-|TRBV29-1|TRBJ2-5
CSVRTVPQETQYF
TGCAGCGTAAGGACTGTTCCCCAAGAGACCCAGTACTTC
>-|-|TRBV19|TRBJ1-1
CASRTGTNTEAFF
TGTGCCAGTAGGACAGGAACGAACACTGAAGCTTTCTTT
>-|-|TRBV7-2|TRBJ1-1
CASTSRVGTEAFF
TGTGCCAGCACCTCCAGGGTTGGCACTGAAGCTTTCTTT
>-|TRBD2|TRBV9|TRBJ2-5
CASSRSGGRETQYF
TGTGCCAGCAGCCGAAGCGGGGGGAGAGAGACCCAGTACTTC
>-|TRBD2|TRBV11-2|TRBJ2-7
CASSSGLAGEQYF
TGTGCCAGCAGCTCGGGACTAGCGGGCGAGCAGTACTTC
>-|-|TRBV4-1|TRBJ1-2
CASSQDQGFGYTF
TGCGCCAGCAGCCAAGATCAGGGGTTTGGCTACACCTTC
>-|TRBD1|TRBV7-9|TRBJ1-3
CASSGGQGSSGNTIYF
TGTGCCAGCAGCGGGGGACAGGGGAGCTCTGGAAACACCATATATTTT
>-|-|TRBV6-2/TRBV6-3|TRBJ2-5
CASSTMTVLETQYF
TGTGCCAGCAGTACAATGACAGTCCTGGAGACCCAGTACTTC
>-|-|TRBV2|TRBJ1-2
CASSERGSSEGYTF
TGTGCCAGCAGTGAAAGGGGGTCTTCAGAAGGCTACACCTTC
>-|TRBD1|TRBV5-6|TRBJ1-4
CASSLVRRGPNEKLFF
TGTGCCAGCAGCTTGGTCCGGAGGGGGCCCAATGAAAAACTGTTTTTT
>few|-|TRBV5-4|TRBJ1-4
CASSLDQGGEKLFF
TGTGCCAGCAGCTTGGATCAGGGTGGTGAAAAACTGTTTTTT
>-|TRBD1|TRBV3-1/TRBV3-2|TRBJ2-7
CASSFLGQATEQYF
TGTGCCAGCAGCTTTTTGGGACAGGCCACCGAGCAGTACTTC
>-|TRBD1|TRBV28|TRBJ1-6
CASRSAGGQVRSPLHF
TGTGCCAGCAGGTCGGCTGGGGGACAGGTACGTTCACCCCTCCACTTT
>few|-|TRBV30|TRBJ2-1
CAWSVRSPEQFF
TGTGCCTGGAGTGTTCGGTCTCCCGAGCAGTTCTTC
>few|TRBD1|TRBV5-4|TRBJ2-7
CASSLGGQGSSYEQYF
TGTGCCAGCAGCTTGGGGGGACAGGGGAGCTCCTACGAGCAGTACTTC
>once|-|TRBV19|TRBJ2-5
CASSIGGETQYF
TGTGCCAGTAGTATCGGCGGAGAGACCCAGTACTTC
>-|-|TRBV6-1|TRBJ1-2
CASSERGLSPVYTF
TGTGCCAGCAGTGAAAGGGGGTTGAGTCCTGTCTACACCTTC
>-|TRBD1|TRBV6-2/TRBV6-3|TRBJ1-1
CASSSAPGTGDGTEAFF
TGTGCCAGCAGTTCCGCCCCCGGGACAGGGGACGGCACTGAAGCTTTCTTT
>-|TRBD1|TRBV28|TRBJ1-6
CASSPQGVSPLHF
TGTGCCAGCAGTCCACAGGGGGTATCACCCCTCCACTTT
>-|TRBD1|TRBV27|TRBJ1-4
CASNYPTNRDRGREGKLFF
TGTGCCAGCAATTACCCTACAAACCGGGACAGGGGGCGTGAAGGGAAACTGTTTTTT
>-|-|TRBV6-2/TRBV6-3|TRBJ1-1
CASSYNVRGSEAFF
TGTGCCAGCAGTTACAACGTCCGGGGATCCGAAGCTTTCTTT
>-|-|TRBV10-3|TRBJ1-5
CAISESDGQPQHF
TGTGCCATCAGTGAGTCCGACGGGCAGCCCCAGCATTTT
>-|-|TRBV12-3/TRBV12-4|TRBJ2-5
CASSLFAEETQYF
TGTGCCAGCAGTTTATTCGCAGAAGAGACCCAGTACTTC
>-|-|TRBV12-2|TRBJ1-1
CASRLAQVDATVPNTEAFF
TGTGCAAGTCGCTTAGCGCAGGTTGACGCAACTGTCCCGAACACTGAAGCTTTCTTT
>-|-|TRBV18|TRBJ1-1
CASSPAGRVMNTEAFF
TGTGCCAGCTCACCAGCAGGGAGGGTGATGAACACTGAAGCTTTCTTT
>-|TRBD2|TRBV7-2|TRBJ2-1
CASRAAGGTYNEQFF
TGTGCCAGCAGAGCGGCGGGGGGGACATACAATGAGCAGTTCTTC
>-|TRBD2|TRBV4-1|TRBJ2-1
CASSQEFSGILFGEQFF
TGCGCCAGCAGCCAAGAATTCAGCGGGATTCTTTTCGGTGAGCAGTTCTTC
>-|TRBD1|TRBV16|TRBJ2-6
CASSQGRQGLSGANVLTF
TGTGCCAGCAGCCAAGGGAGACAGGGGCTCTCTGGGGCCAACGTCCTGACTTTC
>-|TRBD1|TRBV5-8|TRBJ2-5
CASSLGDRGRKETQYF
TGTGCCAGCAGCTTGGGGGACAGGGGGCGGAAAGAGACCCAGTACTTC
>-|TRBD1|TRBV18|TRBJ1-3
CASSPGQGAGNTIYF
TGTGCCAGCTCACCGGGACAGGGGGCTGGAAACACCATATATTTT
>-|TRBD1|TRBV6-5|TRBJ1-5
CASSQQGNSNQPQHF
TGTGCCAGCAGTCAACAGGGGAATAGCAATCAGCCCCAGCATTTT
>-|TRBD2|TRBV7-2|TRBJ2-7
CASSISTSGGIYEQYF
TGTGCCAGCAGCATATCGACTAGCGGGGGGATCTACGAGCAGTACTTC
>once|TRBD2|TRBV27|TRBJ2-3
CASSPLAASTDTQYF
TGTGCCAGCAGTCCACTAGCGGCGAGCACAGATACGCAGTATTTT
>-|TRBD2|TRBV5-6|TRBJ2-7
CASSLALGLAEGSYEQYF
TGTGCCAGCAGCTTGGCGCTCGGACTAGCGGAGGGAAGCTACGAGCAGTACTTC
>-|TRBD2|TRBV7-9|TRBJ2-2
CASSFGLAGGQNTGELFF
TGTGCCAGCAGCTTCGGACTAGCGGGGGGTCAGAACACCGGGGAGCTGTTTTTT
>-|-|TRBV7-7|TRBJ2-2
CASSLAKSDTGELFF
TGTGCCAGCAGCTTAGCGAAGTCGGACACCGGGGAGCTGTTTTTT
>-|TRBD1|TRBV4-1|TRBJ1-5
CASSHAAGTGVRQPQHF
TGCGCCAGCAGCCATGCGGCCGGGACAGGGGTTCGACAGCCCCAGCATTTT
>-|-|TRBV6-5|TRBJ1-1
CASSITRDQNTEAFF
TGTGCCAGCAGTATAACCAGGGATCAGAACACTGAAGCTTTCTTT